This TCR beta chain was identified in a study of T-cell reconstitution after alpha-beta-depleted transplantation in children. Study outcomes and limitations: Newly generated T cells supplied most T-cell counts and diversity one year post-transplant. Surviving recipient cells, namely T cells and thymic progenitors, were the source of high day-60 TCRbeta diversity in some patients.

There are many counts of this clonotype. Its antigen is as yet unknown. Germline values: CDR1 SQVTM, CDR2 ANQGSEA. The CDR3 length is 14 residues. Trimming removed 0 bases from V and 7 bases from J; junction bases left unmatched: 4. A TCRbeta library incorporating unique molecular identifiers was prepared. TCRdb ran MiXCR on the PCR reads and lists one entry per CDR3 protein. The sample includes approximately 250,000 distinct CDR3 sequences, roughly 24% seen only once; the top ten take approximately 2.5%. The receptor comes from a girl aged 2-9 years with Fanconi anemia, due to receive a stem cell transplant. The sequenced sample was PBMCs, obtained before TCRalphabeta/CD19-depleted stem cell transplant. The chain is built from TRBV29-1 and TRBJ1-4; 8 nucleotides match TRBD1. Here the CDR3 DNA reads TGCAGCGTTGAAGATTCACAGGGGGGTGAAAAACTGTTTTTT. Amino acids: CSVEDSQGGEKLFF.